This T cell receptor (beta chain) comes out of a study of spatial heterogeneity in lung cancer. Overall study: Sequencing consistently turned up more beta-chain sequences than alpha-chain sequences. Study-level points and caveats: Ubiquitous expanded tumor TCRs were observed in blood more at resection than follow-up.

The trim removed 4 bases at V and 6 bases at J, leaving 11 bases unmatched. From germline, CDR1 is LGHNA and CDR2 YNFKEQ. This CDR3 is built from 17 residues. A note on this clonotype: Its antigen is undetermined.

A unique molecular identifier was carried by every single TCR cDNA molecule. TCRdb fed the 5' RACE reads into MiXCR, producing one record per CDR3 protein. The table lists tens of thousands of distinct CDR3 sequences, roughly an eighth of them singletons. Time point described: sample taken at primary tumor resection. Sequencing covered unsorted whole RNA taken from tumor, nontumor lung or frozen PBMC. The TCR comes from a male donor with early-stage non-small cell lung cancer. The sample in question was PBMCs, obtained at surgery. The V call is TRBV4-2, the J call TRBJ2-2, with 10 bases identical to TRBD2. For the CDR3, the DNA is TGTGCCAGCAGCCGTATGAGCGGGGGGGCCGTCTCCGGGGAGCTGTTTTTT. Its translation: CASSRMSGGAVSGELFF.